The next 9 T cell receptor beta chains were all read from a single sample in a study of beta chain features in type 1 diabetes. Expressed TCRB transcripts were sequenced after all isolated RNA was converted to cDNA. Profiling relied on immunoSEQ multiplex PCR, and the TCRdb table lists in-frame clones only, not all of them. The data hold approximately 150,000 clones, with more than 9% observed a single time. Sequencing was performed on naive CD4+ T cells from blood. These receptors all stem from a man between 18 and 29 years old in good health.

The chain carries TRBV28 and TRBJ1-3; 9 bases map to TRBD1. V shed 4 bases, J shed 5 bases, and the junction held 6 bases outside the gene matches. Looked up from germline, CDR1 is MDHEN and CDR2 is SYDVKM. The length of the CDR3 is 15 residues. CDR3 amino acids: CASSYTGGLRNTIYF. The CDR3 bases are TGTGCCAGCAGTTACACAGGGGGCCTGAGAAACACCATATATTTT.

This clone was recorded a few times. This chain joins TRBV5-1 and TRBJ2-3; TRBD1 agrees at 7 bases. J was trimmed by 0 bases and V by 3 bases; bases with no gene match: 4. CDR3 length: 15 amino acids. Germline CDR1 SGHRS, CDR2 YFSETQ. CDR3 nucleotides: TGCGCCAGCAGCTGGGGACAGACGAGCACAGATACGCAGTATTTT. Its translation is CASSWGQTSTDTQYF.

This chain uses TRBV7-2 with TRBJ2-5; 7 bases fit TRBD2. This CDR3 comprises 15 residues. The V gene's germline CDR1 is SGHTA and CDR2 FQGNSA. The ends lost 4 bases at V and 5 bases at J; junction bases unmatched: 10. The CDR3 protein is CASSSNMGGGETQYF. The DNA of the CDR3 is TGTGCCAGCAGCTCCAATATGGGGGGAGGGGAGACCCAGTACTTC.

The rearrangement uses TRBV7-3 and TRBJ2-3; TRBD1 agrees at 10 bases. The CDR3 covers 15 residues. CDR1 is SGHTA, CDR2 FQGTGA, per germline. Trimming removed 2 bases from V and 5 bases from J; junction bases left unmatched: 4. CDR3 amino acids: CASSLPGQGEDTQYF. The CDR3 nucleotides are TGTGCCAGCAGCTTACCCGGACAGGGGGAAGATACGCAGTATTTT.

The DNA of the CDR3 is TGTGCCAGCAGTTTTTTGGGGTTAGCGGTCAGCACAGATACGCAGTATTTT. Translated: CASSFLGLAVSTDTQYF. This chain links TRBV27 with TRBJ2-3; a possible D gene is TRBD2 (6 bases). The CDR3 is made up of 17 amino acids. V was cut by 3 bases and J by 0 bases, with 16 bases left in between. Germline values: CDR1 MNHEY, CDR2 SMNVEV (reference sequence).

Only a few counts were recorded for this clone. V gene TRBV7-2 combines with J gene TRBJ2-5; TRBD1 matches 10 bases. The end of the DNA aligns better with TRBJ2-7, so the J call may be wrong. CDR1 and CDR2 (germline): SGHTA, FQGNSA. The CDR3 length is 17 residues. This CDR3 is CASSRTAGQGNSYEQYF. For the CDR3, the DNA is TGTGCCAGCAGCCGCACCGCGGGACAGGGGAACTCCTACGAGCAGTACTTC.

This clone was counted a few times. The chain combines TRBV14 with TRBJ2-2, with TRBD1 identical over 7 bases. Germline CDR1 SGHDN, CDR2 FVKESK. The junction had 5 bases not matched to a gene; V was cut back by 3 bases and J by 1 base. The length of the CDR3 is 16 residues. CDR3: CASSQYRTGNTGELFF. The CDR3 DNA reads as TGTGCCAGCAGCCAGTACCGGACAGGGAACACCGGGGAGCTGTTTTTT. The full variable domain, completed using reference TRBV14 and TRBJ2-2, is EAGVTQFPSHSVIEKGQTVTLRCDPISGHDNLYWYRRVMGKEIKFLLHFVKESKQDESGMPNNRFLAERTGGTYSTLKVQPAELEDSGVYFCASSQYRTGNTGELFFGEGSRLTVL.

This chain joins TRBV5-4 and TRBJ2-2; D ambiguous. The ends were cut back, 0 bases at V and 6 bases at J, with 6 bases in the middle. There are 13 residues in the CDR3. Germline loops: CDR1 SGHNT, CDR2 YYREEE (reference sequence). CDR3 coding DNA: TGTGCCAGCAGCTTGGTTTCCGCCGGGGAGCTGTTTTTT. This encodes CASSLVSAGELFF. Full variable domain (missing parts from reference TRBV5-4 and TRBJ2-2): ETGVTQSPTHLIKTRGQQVTLRCSSQSGHNTVSWYQQALGQGPQFIFQYYREEENGRGNFPPRFSGLQFPNYSSELNVNALELDDSALYLCASSLVSAGELFFGEGSRLTVL.

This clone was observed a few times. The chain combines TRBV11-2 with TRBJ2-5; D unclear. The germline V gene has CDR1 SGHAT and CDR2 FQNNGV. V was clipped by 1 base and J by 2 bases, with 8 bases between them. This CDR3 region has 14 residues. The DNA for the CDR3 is TGTGCCAGCAGCTTAGCCCCGTTACAAGAGACCCAGTACTTC. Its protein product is CASSLAPLQETQYF.